These 13 T cell receptor beta chains came from one sample sequenced in a study of early T cells in non-severe SARS-CoV-2 infection. TCRdb itself ran the 5' RACE reads through MiXCR, one entry per CDR3 protein. The sample lists 35,000 to 45,000 distinct CDR3 sequences, less than 7.5% seen once, with 24% in the top ten. Sequenced here: whole blood, sampled at baseline. These receptors all come from an adult who was a healthcare worker with PCR-confirmed SARS-CoV-2 infection or an uninfected control (not recorded which).

The V call is TRBV7-6, the J call TRBJ1-2; TRBD1 might be the D (5 bases). The germline V gene encodes CDR1 SGHVS and CDR2 FNYEAQ. This CDR3 is built from 14 residues. Trimming removed 3 bases at V and 5 bases at J, with 13 bases between. The CDR3: CASSFAGTLYGYTF. DNA for the CDR3: TGTGCCAGCAGCTTTGCCGGGACGCTGTATGGCTACACCTTC.

This clonotype showed up just a few times. The chain uses TRBV4-1 and TRBJ2-3; 13 nucleotides align to TRBD2. CDR1 is MGHRA, CDR2 YSYEKL, per germline. This CDR3 contains 15 residues. V was clipped by 4 bases and J by 8 bases; unmatched bases: 6. DNA of the CDR3: TGCGCCAGCAGCCCCGGACTAGCGGGAGACGGTACGCAGTATTTT. Translating gives CASSPGLAGDGTQYF.

The chain carries TRBV24-1 and TRBJ1-1; no firm D call. CDR1 is KGHDR, CDR2 SFDVKD, per germline. Trimming took off 4 bases at V and 8 bases at J, with 13 bases between the two ends. The CDR3 extends over 13 amino acids. DNA for the CDR3: TGTGCCACCAGTGAGCGACGGTCCGGGGAAGCTTTCTTT. It specifies CATSERRSGEAFF.

This clonotype has only a few counts. V gene TRBV7-2 combines with J gene TRBJ2-7, with D maybe TRBD1 (5 bases). The CDR3 is made up of 13 amino acids. The V end was cut by 4 bases, the J end by 7 bases, with 14 bases between. The germline V gene encodes CDR1 SGHTA and CDR2 FQGNSA. The CDR3, as DNA: TGTGCCAGCAGCTATGCCGCCCGGACAGAGCAGTACTTC. Translated: CASSYAARTEQYF.

In this sample, this clonotype turned up a few times. The V and J genes are TRBV6-5 and TRBJ1-1, with D perhaps TRBD1 (6 bases). CDR1 and CDR2 from the germline V gene are MNHEY and SVGAGI. V was cut by 5 bases and J by 6 bases, with 10 bases left in between. The CDR3 contains 12 residues. CDR3 protein: CASSRGGSEAFF. The CDR3 DNA is TGTGCCAGCAGTAGAGGGGGTTCTGAAGCTTTCTTT.

There are many counts of this clonotype. The chain links TRBV24-1 to TRBJ2-2; 9 nucleotides line up with TRBD1. The CDR3 covers 16 residues. Losses at the gene ends were 3 bases for V and 3 bases for J; bases not matched to a gene: 4. CDR1 and CDR2 from the germline V gene are KGHDR and SFDVKD. The CDR3 spells CATSDPRTGDTGELFF. DNA for the CDR3: TGTGCCACCAGTGATCCCCGGACAGGGGACACCGGGGAGCTGTTTTTT.

This clonotype was counted ten times or more. V is TRBV12-3 or TRBV12-4 and J is TRBJ2-2, with a weak D call TRBD2 (6 bases). V was trimmed by 1 base and J by 4 bases, leaving 16 bases between them. The CDR3 runs to 17 residues. The CDR3 region has the DNA TGTGCCAGCAGTTTAGATGTGGCGGGGCCGGCCACCGGGGAGCTGTTTTTT. Amino acids: CASSLDVAGPATGELFF.

This clonotype has a handful of counts. The rearrangement uses TRBV7-2 and TRBJ2-7; D perhaps matches TRBD2 (6 bases). The CDR3 is 16 amino acids. Per the germline V gene, CDR1 is SGHTA and CDR2 is FQGNSA. Trimming removed 0 bases from V and 2 bases from J, with 14 bases in between. CDR3 DNA sequence: TGTGCCAGCAGCTTAGCTCCAGCGGGCCGAACCTACGAGCAGTACTTC. It encodes CASSLAPAGRTYEQYF.

The V and J genes are TRBV30 and TRBJ1-5; D is ambiguous. Per germline, CDR1 GTSNPN and CDR2 SVGIG (reference sequence). Trimming pared 1 base from V and 0 bases from J, leaving 4 bases between. The CDR3 is 13 residues long. CDR3 in DNA: TGTGCCTGGAGTGAGTCTAGCAATCAGCCCCAGCATTTT. Its protein product is CAWSESSNQPQHF.

Worth noting for this clonotype: Just one base apart from a much larger clone, this may be a read error. The chain carries TRBV7-3 and TRBJ1-1, with TRBD1 as a possible D gene (6 bases). V shed 4 bases and J shed 0 bases, with 9 bases lying between them. CDR1 and CDR2 from the germline V gene are SGHTA and FQGTGA. This CDR3 is 14 amino acids long. The CDR3 loop is CASSSGQMNTEAFF. The CDR3, as DNA: TGTGCCAGCAGCTCAGGACAGATGAACACTGAAGCTTTCTTT.

This clonotype was seen ten or more times. V is TRBV9 and J is TRBJ2-3; the D is unclear. The CDR3 runs 15 residues. With 2 bases removed from V and 4 bases from J, the gap between germline ends came to 14 bases. From germline, CDR1 is SGDLS and CDR2 YYNGEE. In DNA form, the CDR3 reads TGTGCCAGCAGCGTTGGCGGCGATCTCTCAGATACGCAGTATTTT. Translating it yields CASSVGGDLSDTQYF.

This clonotype has just a few counts. CDR3 in amino acids: CSASKDRGSNQPQHF. Here the CDR3 DNA reads TGCAGTGCTTCCAAAGATCGGGGAAGCAATCAGCCCCAGCATTTT. The chain couples TRBV20-1 to TRBJ1-5; D is ambiguous. Germline V lookup: CDR1 DFQATT, CDR2 SNEGSKA (reference sequence). The CDR3 has 15 residues. The V gene lost 5 bases and the J gene lost 1 base, with 15 bases spanning the gap.

This clonotype came up many times. At one end, the junction sequence differs from germline, possibly due to a read error. The V gene is TRBV7-9, the J gene TRBJ2-3; D is possibly TRBD2 (6 bases). Looked up from germline, CDR1 is SEHNR and CDR2 is FQNEAQ (reference sequence). This CDR3 contains 15 residues. The CDR3 DNA follows: TGTGCCAGCAGCTTTACTGGGCGGGGTACAGATACGCCGTATTTT. Amino acid sequence: CASSFTGRGTDTPYF.